This T cell receptor beta chain emerged from a study of blood T cell repertoires in COVID-19. Study details: Whether acute or convalescent, the COVID-19 samples came from the United States, Italy and Spain. In each case, the material was cDNA or gDNA derived from T cells, B-cell-depleted T cells, or PBMCs.

This clone has just one count. Looked up from germline, CDR1 is SGHRS and CDR2 is YFSETQ. Trimming removed 0 bases at V and 2 bases at J, with 12 bases between. CDR3 length equals 16 residues. The authors' processing: Amplified reference gene primers provided the basis for estimating nucleated cell counts. The repertoire was sequenced with immunoSEQ multiplex PCR; TCRdb's copy has only in-frame clones and lacks some. The V and J calls and clone size were taken over from that table, and D and trimming were inferred from the DNA. The data show 85,000 to 110,000 clones, about 80% seen once. The TCR was taken from a human donor in a cohort sampled during active COVID-19. The material sequenced was peripheral blood. J is TRBJ2-1 and V is TRBV5-1, with D uncertain. CDR3 sequence (DNA): TGCGCCAGCAGCTTGGCCGGCGGAAGCGCCTACAATGAGCAGTTCTTC. Its protein is CASSLAGGSAYNEQFF.